This T cell receptor beta chain was documented in a study of cytomegalovirus exposure and HLA in healthy donors. This PCR relied on a set of 60 Vbeta primers and 13 Jbeta primers. Measured with immunoSEQ multiplex PCR; TCRdb has only the in-frame clones, and not every one. Its table lists approximately 110,000 clones. V lost 3 bases to trimming and J lost 1 base, with 16 bases between them. This CDR3 region has 16 residues. Germline V lookup: CDR1 ENHRY, CDR2 SYGVKD. General study results and limits: An Asian-associated ancestry cluster reportedly showed fewer N-insertions than the roughly 700-donor mean in a later analysis.

As concerns this clone: Its antigen is as yet unknown.

The sequenced sample was PBMCs. V and J are TRBV10-3 and TRBJ2-7; tentatively, D is TRBD2 (5 bases). This TCR derives from a man aged 18 to 30 in good health and CMV-seronegative. The CDR3 is CAISDEGLNLSYEQYF. CDR3 in DNA: TGTGCCATCAGTGATGAGGGTTTAAACTTATCCTACGAGCAGTACTTC.